These T cell receptor beta chains were read from a single sample in a study of shared clonotypes between healthy human individuals. TCRdb keeps only in-frame clones here, not all; method: immunoSEQ multiplex PCR. Of more than 550,000 clones in the sample, 72% were seen once. Material for sequencing was memory CD4+ T cells sorted from blood. These receptors all come from a woman in her twenties or thirties in good health. The CDR3 runs from the conserved cysteine through the conserved F or W. Each record gives: J gene, V gene, clone size, D gene, CDR3 protein, CDR3 DNA. D genes are given only for firm matches. A row's size may be missing; if present it is once, few, many or a size class.

TRBJ2-1 | TRBV19 | - | - | CASSSQTDNEQFF | TGTGCCAGTAGTTCCCAGACGGACAATGAGCAGTTCTTC
TRBJ2-5 | TRBV27 | - | TRBD1 | CASTGRGQETQYF | TGTGCCAGCACAGGCAGGGGGCAAGAGACCCAGTACTTC
TRBJ2-7 | TRBV10-3 | few | - | CAISESQTYEQYF | TGTGCCATCAGTGAGTCCCAAACCTACGAGCAGTACTTC
TRBJ1-2 | TRBV5-4 | - | TRBD1 | CASSGQGRGYGYTF | TGTGCCAGCAGCGGACAGGGGAGGGGCTATGGCTACACCTTC
TRBJ2-3 | TRBV9 | - | - | CASSAPALAEIITDTQYF | TGTGCCAGCAGCGCCCCCGCTTTGGCGGAGATAATCACAGATACGCAGTATTTT
TRBJ2-5 | TRBV4-2 | - | - | CASSRGGSEGEETQYF | TGTGCCAGCAGCAGAGGGGGCTCGGAGGGAGAGGAGACCCAGTACTTC
TRBJ2-7 | TRBV28 | many | - | CASSPLMTQRNEQYF | TGTGCCAGCAGTCCCCTAATGACACAGAGGAACGAGCAGTACTTC
TRBJ2-1 | TRBV5-4 | - | - | CASSPRGGNEQFF | TGTGCCAGCAGTCCCCGGGGAGGCAATGAGCAGTTCTTC
TRBJ2-3 | TRBV10-3 | - | TRBD2 | CAISVTSGRRRDTQYF | TGTGCCATCAGTGTAACTAGCGGGAGAAGAAGGGATACGCAGTATTTT
TRBJ1-1 | TRBV7-8 | - | - | CASSLALGGGTEAFF | TGTGCCAGCAGCTTAGCGCTGGGGGGTGGCACTGAAGCTTTCTTT
TRBJ2-1 | TRBV11-1 | - | TRBD2 | CASSYSNLAANEQFF | TGTGCCAGCAGCTACTCAAATCTAGCGGCGAATGAGCAGTTCTTC
TRBJ1-2 | TRBV5-5 | - | TRBD1 | CASSLAVTGVRGYTF | TGTGCCAGCAGCTTGGCCGTAACAGGGGTACGAGGCTACACCTTC
TRBJ2-7 | TRBV18 | many | TRBD2 | CASSPGREPYEQYF | TGTGCCAGCTCACCAGGGAGGGAACCCTACGAGCAGTACTTC
TRBJ2-1 | TRBV4-1 | - | TRBD2 | CASSPKKNTLAGLDEQFF | TGCGCCAGCAGCCCCAAAAAAAATACGCTAGCGGGCCTAGATGAGCAGTTCTTC
TRBJ1-3 | TRBV4-1 | once | - | CASSQFEGGISGNTIYF | TGCGCCAGCAGCCAATTCGAGGGAGGGATCTCTGGAAACACCATATATTTT
TRBJ2-1 | TRBV28 | - | TRBD2 | CASSPAGTTDYNEQFF | TGTGCCAGCAGTCCCGCCGGGACTACCGACTACAATGAGCAGTTCTTC
TRBJ2-7 | TRBV10-3 | - | - | CAISEPPGQLYEQYF | TGTGCCATCAGTGAGCCCCCGGGGCAACTGTACGAGCAGTACTTC
TRBJ1-1 | TRBV2 | many | TRBD1 | CASRGQGNTEAFF | TGTGCCAGCAGAGGACAGGGGAACACTGAAGCTTTCTTT
TRBJ2-1 | TRBV5-1 | - | TRBD2 | CASSLGLAGMYEQFF | TGCGCCAGCAGCTTGGGACTAGCGGGTATGTATGAGCAGTTCTTC
TRBJ2-7 | TRBV7-9 | once | TRBD1 | CASSWGQGINEQYF | TGTGCCAGCAGCTGGGGACAGGGGATCAACGAGCAGTACTTC